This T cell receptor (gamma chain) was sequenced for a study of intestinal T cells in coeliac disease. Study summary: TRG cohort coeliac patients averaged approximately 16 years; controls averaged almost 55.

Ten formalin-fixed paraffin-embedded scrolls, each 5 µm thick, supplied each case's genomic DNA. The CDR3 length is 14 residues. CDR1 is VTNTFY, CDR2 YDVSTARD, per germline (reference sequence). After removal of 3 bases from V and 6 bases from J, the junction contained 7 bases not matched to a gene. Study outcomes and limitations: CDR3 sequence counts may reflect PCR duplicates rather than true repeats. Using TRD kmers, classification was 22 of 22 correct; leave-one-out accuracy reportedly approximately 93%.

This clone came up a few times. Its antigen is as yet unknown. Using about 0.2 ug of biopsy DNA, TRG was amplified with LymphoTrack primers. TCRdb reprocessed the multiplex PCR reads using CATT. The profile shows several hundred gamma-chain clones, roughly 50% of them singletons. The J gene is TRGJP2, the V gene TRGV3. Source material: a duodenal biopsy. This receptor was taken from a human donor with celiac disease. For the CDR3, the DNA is TGTGCCACCTGGGACGAGGAGGGTGATTGGATCAAGACGTTT. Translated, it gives CATWDEEGDWIKTF.